This record looks at one T cell receptor (beta chain) sequence and its context. These data originate in a study of blood T cell repertoires in COVID-19. On the study more broadly: From the United States, Italy and Spain came samples of acute and convalescent COVID-19. T cells, B-cell-depleted T cells, or PBMCs provided the cDNA or gDNA that served as material.

This CDR3 is built from 14 residues. The germline gives CDR1 ENHRY, CDR2 SYGVKD. V was clipped by 0 bases and J by 3 bases; unmatched bases: 2. Original data processing: Amplification from reference gene primers served as the basis for estimated nucleated cell counts. Some clones are missing from TCRdb's copy, which holds only in-frame ones; the method was immunoSEQ multiplex PCR. V, J and clone size derive from that table, while D and trimming were established from the DNA sequence. The data show some 160,000 clones, 80% to 90% seen once. Those enrolled in Seattle joined during active infection and were followed longitudinally afterward.

Specimen: peripheral blood. The clonotype was recovered from a woman aged 80 or older with COVID-19, enrolled during active disease. The V call is TRBV10-3, the J call TRBJ2-7; the match to TRBD1 covers 7 bases. In DNA, the CDR3 is TGTGCCATCAGTGAGTCCCCAGGGGGCTACGAGCAGTACTTC. The encoded protein is CAISESPGGYEQYF.